The 22 T cell receptor beta chains in this list originate from one sample, sequenced in a study of blood T cell repertoires in COVID-19. Assay: immunoSEQ multiplex PCR; the TCRdb copy retains only in-frame clones and omits some. This sample has 130,000 to 150,000 clones, with 87% found just once. Sample: peripheral blood. These TCRs come from a man aged 45-60 years who had recovered from COVID-19.

J is TRBJ2-7 and V is TRBV5-5; TRBD2 aligns across 7 bases. The germline CDR1 and CDR2 sequences are SGHKS and YYEKEE (reference sequence). The CDR3 covers 16 residues. J lost 0 bases, V lost 0 bases, and 6 bases had no gene match. The CDR3, as DNA: TGTGCCAGCAGCTTGGCCCGGGGGGTCTACTCCTACGAGCAGTACTTC. This sequence encodes CASSLARGVYSYEQYF. Full variable domain (missing parts from reference TRBV5-5 and TRBJ2-7): DAGVTQSPTHLIKTRGQQVTLRCSPISGHKSVSWYQQVLGQGPQFIFQYYEKEERGRGNFPDRFSARQFPNYSSELNVNALLLGDSALYLCASSLARGVYSYEQYFGPGTRLTVT.

The chain uses TRBV7-9 and TRBJ1-1, with D perhaps TRBD1 (6 bases). V lost 2 bases and J lost 1, with 14 bases in between. The CDR3 is made up of 16 amino acids. Per germline, CDR1 SEHNR and CDR2 FQNEAQ (reference sequence). CDR3 sequence (DNA): TGTGCCAGCAGCTTAACGGGGGGGCGGCAGAACACTGAAGCTTTCTTT. It yields the protein CASSLTGGRQNTEAFF.

The DNA for the CDR3 is TGTGCCAGCAGTTTCAACGGTTACGAGCAGTACTTC. The encoded protein is CASSFNGYEQYF. The chain uses TRBV12-3 or TRBV12-4 and TRBJ2-7; D gene ambiguous. This CDR3 has 12 amino acids. Deletions cut 3 bases from V and 4 bases from J, with 7 bases between.

The chain has TRBV13 and TRBJ2-7, with a weak D call TRBD2 (5 bases). Germline loops: CDR1 PRHDT, CDR2 FYEKMQ (reference sequence). This CDR3 has 15 residues. V lost 5 bases, J lost 0 bases, and 14 bases lay in between. CDR3 coding DNA: TGTGCCAGCAGCCCCGGACTCTCAAGCTCCTACGAGCAGTACTTC. Translation gives CASSPGLSSSYEQYF.

The chain recombines TRBV27 with TRBJ2-3; the D gene is possibly TRBD2 (5 bases). CDR3 length: 15 residues. Germline-derived CDR1 and CDR2 are MNHEY and SMNVEV (reference sequence). Trimming removed 1 base at V and 4 bases at J, with 12 bases between. This CDR3 reads CASSLYHQEADTQYF. CDR3 coding DNA: TGTGCCAGCAGTTTATATCATCAGGAGGCAGATACGCAGTATTTT.

This chain connects TRBV4-1 to TRBJ2-5; maybe TRBD2 (6 bases). V was pared by 5 bases and J by 4 bases, with 11 bases between. Per the germline V gene, CDR1 is MGHRA and CDR2 is YSYEKL. The CDR3 runs 13 residues. The CDR3 loop is CASSNSRGETQYF. The CDR3 DNA is TGCGCCAGCAGCAATTCGCGGGGAGAGACCCAGTACTTC.

This clone was observed a handful of times. The rearrangement links TRBV5-4 to TRBJ1-5, with no clear D. V was cut by 3 bases and J by 0 bases, with 13 bases left in between. The CDR3 spans 16 residues. Germline loops: CDR1 SGHNT, CDR2 YYREEE (reference sequence). CDR3 region: CASSSAPGYSNQPQHF. The CDR3 DNA reads TGTGCCAGCAGCTCGGCTCCGGGGTATAGCAATCAGCCCCAGCATTTT.

The CDR3 bases are TGTGCCAGCAGCCCTTTACAGGGCTCTGGGGCCAACGTCCTGACTTTC. Protein product: CASSPLQGSGANVLTF. V and J are TRBV2 and TRBJ2-6, with D possibly being TRBD1 (6 bases). The CDR3 contains 16 residues. Germline assignment: CDR1 SNHLY and CDR2 FYNNEI. V was trimmed by 6 bases and J by 0 bases, leaving 12 bases between them.

The chain uses TRBV3-1 (or the pseudogene TRBV3-2) and TRBJ2-7; D remains unclear. Deletions cut 1 base from V and 2 bases from J, with 9 bases between. The V gene's germline CDR1 is LGHDT and CDR2 YNNKEL (reference sequence). The CDR3 covers 14 residues. The CDR3 loop reads CASSQGSVAYEQYF. CDR3 DNA: TGTGCCAGCAGCCAAGGTTCTGTTGCCTACGAGCAGTACTTC.

The V and J genes are TRBV11-3 and TRBJ2-2, with TRBD2 matching 11 bases. Losses at the gene ends were 5 bases for V and 1 base for J; bases not matched to a gene: 15. The CDR3 spans 20 residues. Germline-derived CDR1 and CDR2 are SGHNT and YENEEA. CDR3: CASSRGPLAGGRRNTGELFF. The CDR3 DNA reads TGTGCCAGCAGCCGGGGACCGCTAGCGGGGGGCCGCCGGAACACCGGGGAGCTGTTTTTT.

The rearrangement uses TRBV6-5 and TRBJ1-2; D is undetermined. CDR1 and CDR2 from the germline V gene are MNHEY and SVGAGI. V was cut by 6 bases and J by 2 bases, with 13 bases left in between. The length of the CDR3 is 14 residues. CDR3 sequence: CASRAFQANYGYTF. The CDR3 DNA is TGTGCCAGCAGGGCCTTTCAGGCCAACTATGGCTACACCTTC.

The chain combines TRBV27 with TRBJ2-6, with 10 bases identical to TRBD1. Losses at the gene ends were 3 bases for V and 0 bases for J; bases not matched to a gene: 11. The CDR3 spans 20 residues. Germline CDR1 reads MNHEY; CDR2 reads SMNVEV (reference sequence). This CDR3 is CASSFIPGTGASSGANVLTF. CDR3 sequence (DNA): TGTGCCAGCAGTTTTATTCCCGGGACAGGGGCATCCTCTGGGGCCAACGTCCTGACTTTC.

This clone was found once. The gene calls are TRBV7-9 and TRBJ2-3; 9 bases fit TRBD1. This CDR3 has 15 residues. V lost 2 bases, J lost 1 base, and 1 base stayed unmatched. Germline CDR1 SEHNR, CDR2 FQNEAQ (reference sequence). CDR3 loop: CASSLRQGGTDTQYF. CDR3 DNA sequence: TGTGCCAGCAGCTTACGACAGGGGGGCACAGATACGCAGTATTTT.

This clone has a handful of counts. CDR3 protein: CAGLTAGDNYGYTF. The CDR3 DNA is TGTGCCGGTCTAACGGCAGGTGATAACTATGGCTACACCTTC. This chain joins TRBV9 and TRBJ1-2, with D hard to call. This CDR3 is built from 14 residues. V lost 10 bases and J 1 base, leaving 17 bases between the germline ends. Germline V gene data show CDR1 as SGDLS and CDR2 as YYNGEE.

This chain connects TRBV13 to TRBJ1-1; D gene uncertain. Per germline, CDR1 PRHDT and CDR2 FYEKMQ (reference sequence). The CDR3 is made up of 15 amino acids. Between the trimmed V and J ends, which lost 3 bases and 4 bases, there was a span of 15 bases. CDR3 residues: CASSFVGSLATEAFF. CDR3 DNA: TGTGCCAGCAGCTTTGTTGGTTCGTTGGCCACTGAAGCTTTCTTT.

The CDR3 here is CASSQDRGGLQETQYF. CDR3 coding DNA: TGTGCCAGCAGCCAAGATAGGGGGGGCCTCCAAGAGACCCAGTACTTC. The V gene is TRBV3-1 (or the pseudogene TRBV3-2), the J gene TRBJ2-5; weak D call: TRBD2 (7 bases). This CDR3 spans 16 amino acids. Per the germline V gene, CDR1 is LGHDT and CDR2 is YNNKEL (reference sequence). The V and J ends lost 0 bases and 1 base respectively, with 12 bases between them.

The chain uses TRBV7-8 and TRBJ1-6; TRBD1 matches 7 bases. The CDR3 spans 15 residues. The J segment lost 5 bases and the V segment lost 5 bases, leaving 6 bases of the junction unmatched. Germline-derived CDR1 and CDR2 are SGHVS and FQNEAQ. Here the CDR3 DNA reads TGTGCCAGCAGCCCGGGACAGCACAATAATTCACCCCTCCACTTT. This sequence encodes CASSPGQHNNSPLHF.

In this sample, this clone turned up a few times. The chain employs TRBV28 and TRBJ1-1, with D perhaps TRBD1 (5 bases). V shed 3 bases and J shed 8 bases, with 10 bases lying between them. This CDR3 has 12 residues. Germline V gives CDR1 MDHEN, CDR2 SYDVKM. CDR3 protein: CASSLSAGEAFF. The CDR3 DNA reads as TGTGCCAGCAGTTTGTCCGCAGGGGAAGCTTTCTTT. Drawing the rest from reference TRBV28 and TRBJ1-1, the complete variable domain is DVKVTQSSRYLVKRTGEKVFLECVQDMDHENMFWYRQDPGLGLRLIYFSYDVKMKEKGDIPEGYSVSREKKERFSLILESASTNQTSMYLCASSLSAGEAFFGQGTRLTVV.

The chain combines TRBV5-3 with TRBJ2-7; 7 bases are a match to TRBD1. TRBV5-3 is flagged as an ORF with uncertain function. V lost 4 bases and J lost 3; bases outside the gene matches: 7. The CDR3 runs to 14 residues. The CDR3 loop reads CARSPSGTDYEQYF. CDR3 in DNA: TGTGCCAGAAGCCCATCAGGGACAGACTACGAGCAGTACTTC.

The chain has TRBV5-4 and TRBJ1-2, with a weak D call TRBD1 (5 bases). Germline V lookup: CDR1 SGHNT, CDR2 YYREEE (reference sequence). Trimming pared 4 bases from V and 5 bases from J, leaving 15 bases between. The CDR3 length is 14 residues. DNA of the CDR3: TGTGCCAGCAGCGAGAAACAGGAATTTTATGGCTACACCTTC. Translated, it gives CASSEKQEFYGYTF. Using reference TRBV5-4 and TRBJ1-2 for the parts outside the CDR3, the full variable domain is ETGVTQSPTHLIKTRGQQVTLRCSSQSGHNTVSWYQQALGQGPQFIFQYYREEENGRGNFPPRFSGLQFPNYSSELNVNALELDDSALYLCASSEKQEFYGYTFGSGTRLTVV.

The rearrangement links TRBV7-8 to TRBJ2-7; D is possibly TRBD2 (5 bases). Germline V gene sequence: CDR1 SGHVS, CDR2 FQNEAQ. This CDR3 region has 15 residues. V was pared by 3 bases and J by 1 base, with 13 bases between. CDR3 nucleotides: TGTGCCAGCAGCTTTAAGCGGATTACATCCTACGAGCAGTACTTC. Translated: CASSFKRITSYEQYF.

The chain employs TRBV3-1 (or the pseudogene TRBV3-2) and TRBJ2-7; D possibly corresponds to TRBD1 (6 bases). The CDR3 runs 13 residues. Trimming took off 0 bases at V and 4 bases at J, with 7 bases between the two ends. CDR1 and CDR2 from the germline V gene are LGHDT and YNNKEL (reference sequence). As DNA, the CDR3 is TGTGCCAGCAGCCAAGAACAGGGTTACGAGCAGTACTTC. It encodes CASSQEQGYEQYF.